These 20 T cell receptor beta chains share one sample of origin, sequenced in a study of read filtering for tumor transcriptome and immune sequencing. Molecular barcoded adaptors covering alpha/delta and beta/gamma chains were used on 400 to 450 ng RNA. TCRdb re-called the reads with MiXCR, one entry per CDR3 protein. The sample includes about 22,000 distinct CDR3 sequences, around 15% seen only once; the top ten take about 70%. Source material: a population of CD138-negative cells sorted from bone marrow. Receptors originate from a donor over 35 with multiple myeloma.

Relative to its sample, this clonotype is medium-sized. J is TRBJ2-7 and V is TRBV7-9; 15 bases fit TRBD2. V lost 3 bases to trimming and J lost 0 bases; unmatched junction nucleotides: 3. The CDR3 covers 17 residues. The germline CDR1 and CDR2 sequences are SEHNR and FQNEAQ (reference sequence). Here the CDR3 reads CASSFGLAGGDSYEQYF. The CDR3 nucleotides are TGTGCCAGCAGCTTCGGACTAGCGGGAGGGGACTCCTACGAGCAGTACTTC.

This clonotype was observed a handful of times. The CDR3 sequence: CASNPTGGNSPLHF. The CDR3 coding sequence is TGTGCCAGCAACCCCACGGGGGGAAATTCACCCCTCCACTTT. The chain couples TRBV5-6 to TRBJ1-6; D possibly corresponds to TRBD1 (5 bases). CDR1 is SGHDT and CDR2 is YYEEEE in the germline V gene. The V end was cut by 6 bases, the J end by 7 bases, with 14 bases between. The CDR3 has 14 residues.

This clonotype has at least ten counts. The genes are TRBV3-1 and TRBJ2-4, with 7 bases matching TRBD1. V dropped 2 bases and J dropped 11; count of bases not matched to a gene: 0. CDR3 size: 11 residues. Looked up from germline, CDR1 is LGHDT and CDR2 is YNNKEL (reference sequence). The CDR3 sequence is CASSQQGVQYF. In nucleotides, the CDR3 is TGTGCCAGCAGCCAACAGGGGGTTCAGTACTTC.

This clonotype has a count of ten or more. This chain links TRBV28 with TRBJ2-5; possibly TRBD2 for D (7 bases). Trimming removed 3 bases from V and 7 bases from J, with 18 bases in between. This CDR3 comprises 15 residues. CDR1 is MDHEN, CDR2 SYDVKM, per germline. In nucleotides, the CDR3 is TGTGCCAGCAGTTTGGGGGGGCAGTCTCGCGCGACCCAGTACTTC. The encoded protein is CASSLGGQSRATQYF.

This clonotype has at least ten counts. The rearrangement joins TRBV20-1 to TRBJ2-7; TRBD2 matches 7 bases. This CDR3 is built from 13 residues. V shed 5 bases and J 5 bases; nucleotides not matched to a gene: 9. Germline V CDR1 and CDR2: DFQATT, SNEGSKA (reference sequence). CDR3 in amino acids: CSAPREGRNEQYF. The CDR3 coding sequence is TGCAGTGCTCCTAGGGAGGGAAGGAACGAGCAGTACTTC.

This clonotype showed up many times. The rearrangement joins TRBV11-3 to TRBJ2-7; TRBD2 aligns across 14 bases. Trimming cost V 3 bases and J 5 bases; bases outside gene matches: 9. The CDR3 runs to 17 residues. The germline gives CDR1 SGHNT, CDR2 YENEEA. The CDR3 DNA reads TGTGCCAGCAGCTTCCCCCAGGGACTAGCGGGAGTAGACGAGCAGTACTTC. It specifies CASSFPQGLAGVDEQYF.

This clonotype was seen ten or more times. CDR3 in DNA: TGTGCCAGCAGCCACAACTTAGCGGGAAGGAGAGCCTACGAGCAGTACTTC. Translation: CASSHNLAGRRAYEQYF. The chain recombines TRBV3-1 with TRBJ2-7, with 8 bases lining up with TRBD2. The V gene's germline CDR1 is LGHDT and CDR2 YNNKEL (reference sequence). The junction had 12 bases not matched to a gene; V was cut back by 3 bases and J by 2 bases. The length of the CDR3 is 17 residues.

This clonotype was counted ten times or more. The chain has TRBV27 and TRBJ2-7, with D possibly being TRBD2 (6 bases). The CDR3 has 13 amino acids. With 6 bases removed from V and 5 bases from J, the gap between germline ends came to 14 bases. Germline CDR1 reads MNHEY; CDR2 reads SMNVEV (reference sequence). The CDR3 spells CASRRAGLHEQYF. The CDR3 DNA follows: TGTGCCAGCAGGCGAGCCGGACTACACGAGCAGTACTTC.

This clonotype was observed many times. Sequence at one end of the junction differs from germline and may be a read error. The CDR3 is CASSLGRANTEAFF. DNA for the CDR3: TGTGCCAGCAGCCTAGGCCGGGCGAACACTGAAGCTTTCTTT. This chain connects TRBV13 to TRBJ1-1; D not resolved. Germline values: CDR1 PRHDT, CDR2 FYEKMQ (reference sequence). This CDR3 has 14 residues.

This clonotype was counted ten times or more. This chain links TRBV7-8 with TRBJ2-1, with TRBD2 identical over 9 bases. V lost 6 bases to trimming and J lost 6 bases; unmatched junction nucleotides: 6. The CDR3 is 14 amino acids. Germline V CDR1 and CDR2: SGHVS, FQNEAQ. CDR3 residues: CASSAGGISNEQFF. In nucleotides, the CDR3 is TGTGCCAGCAGTGCGGGAGGGATTTCCAATGAGCAGTTCTTC.

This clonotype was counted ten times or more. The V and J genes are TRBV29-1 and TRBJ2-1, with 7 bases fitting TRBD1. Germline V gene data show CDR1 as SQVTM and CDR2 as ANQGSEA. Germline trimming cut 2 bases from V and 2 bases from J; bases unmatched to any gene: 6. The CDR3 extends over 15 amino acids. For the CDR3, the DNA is TGCAGCGTTGAACTTTGGGACAGCCCCTACAATGAGCAGTTCTTC. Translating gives CSVELWDSPYNEQFF.

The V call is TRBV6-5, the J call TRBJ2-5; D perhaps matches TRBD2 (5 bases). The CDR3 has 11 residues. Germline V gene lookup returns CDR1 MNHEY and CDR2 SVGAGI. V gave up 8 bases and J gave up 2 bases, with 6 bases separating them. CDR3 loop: CASRGQETQYF. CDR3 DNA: TGTGCCAGCCGGGGTCAAGAGACCCAGTACTTC.

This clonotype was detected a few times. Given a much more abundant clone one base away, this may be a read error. CDR3: CASSSPGTGQGTQYF. The CDR3 nucleotides are TGTGCCAGCAGCTCCCCCGGGACAGGCCAAGGGACCCAGTACTTC. The chain couples TRBV5-5 to TRBJ2-5; the match to TRBD1 covers 8 bases. The CDR3 covers 15 residues. The V gene's germline CDR1 is SGHKS and CDR2 YYEKEE (reference sequence).

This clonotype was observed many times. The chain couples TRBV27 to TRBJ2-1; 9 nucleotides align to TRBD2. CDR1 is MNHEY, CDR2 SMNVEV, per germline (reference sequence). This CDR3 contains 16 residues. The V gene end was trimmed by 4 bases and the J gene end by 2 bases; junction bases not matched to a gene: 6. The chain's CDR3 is CASSSLLAGAYNEQFF. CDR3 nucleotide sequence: TGTGCCAGCAGTTCCCTACTAGCGGGCGCCTACAATGAGCAGTTCTTC.

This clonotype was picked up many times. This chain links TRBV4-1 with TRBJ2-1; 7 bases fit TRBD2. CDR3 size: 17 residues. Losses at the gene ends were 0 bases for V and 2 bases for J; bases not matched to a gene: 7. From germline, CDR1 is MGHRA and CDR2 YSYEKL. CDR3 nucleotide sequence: TGCGCCAGCAGCCAAGATTATGGCGGGGGAACCTACAATGAGCAGTTCTTC. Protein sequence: CASSQDYGGGTYNEQFF.

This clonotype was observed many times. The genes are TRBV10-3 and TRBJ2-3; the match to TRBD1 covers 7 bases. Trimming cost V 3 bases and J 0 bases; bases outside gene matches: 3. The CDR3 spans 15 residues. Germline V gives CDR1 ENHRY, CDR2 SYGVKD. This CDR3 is CAISESQGSTDTQYF. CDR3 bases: TGTGCCATCAGTGAATCACAGGGGAGCACAGATACGCAGTATTTT.

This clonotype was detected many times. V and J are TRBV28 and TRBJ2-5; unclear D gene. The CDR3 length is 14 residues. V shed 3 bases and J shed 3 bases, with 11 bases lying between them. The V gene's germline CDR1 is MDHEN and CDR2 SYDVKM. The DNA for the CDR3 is TGTGCCAGCAGTTTGTACAGCACGAAAGAGACCCAGTACTTC. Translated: CASSLYSTKETQYF.

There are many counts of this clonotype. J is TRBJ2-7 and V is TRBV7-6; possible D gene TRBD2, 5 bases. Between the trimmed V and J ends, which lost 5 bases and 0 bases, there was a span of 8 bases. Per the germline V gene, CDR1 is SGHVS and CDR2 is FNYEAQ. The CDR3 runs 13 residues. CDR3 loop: CASSPGLSYEQYF. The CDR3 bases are TGTGCCAGCAGCCCTGGACTCTCCTACGAGCAGTACTTC.

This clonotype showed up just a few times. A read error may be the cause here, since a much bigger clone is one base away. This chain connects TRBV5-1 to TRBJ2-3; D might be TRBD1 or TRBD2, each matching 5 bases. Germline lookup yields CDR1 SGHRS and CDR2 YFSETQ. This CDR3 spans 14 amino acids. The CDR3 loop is CASTGSSSTGTQYF. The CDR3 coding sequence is TGCGCCAGCACGGGCAGCTCTAGCACAGGTACGCAGTATTTT.

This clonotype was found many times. The CDR3 is CSVEEARNTEAFF. DNA for the CDR3: TGCAGCGTTGAAGAGGCCAGGAACACTGAAGCTTTCTTT. The rearrangement links TRBV29-1 to TRBJ1-1; D is undetermined. Germline values: CDR1 SQVTM, CDR2 ANQGSEA. V was pared by 0 bases and J by 1 base, with 6 bases between. This CDR3 is built from 13 residues.